Presented here are 27 T cell receptor beta chains from one specimen sequenced in a study of shared clonotypes between healthy human individuals. Cells designated naive CD8 were CD45RO-negative and were positively selected for CCR7, with terminally differentiated effector memory CD45RA+ cells excluded. The method was immunoSEQ multiplex PCR; TCRdb's version includes in-frame clones alone and lacks a portion of them. The sample consists of roughly 2.1 million clones, about 92% of them appearing once. Sequencing was performed on naive CD8+ T cells from PBMCs. Source of these receptors: a man between 18 and 35 years old in good health. Some clones in this sample may be carry-over from other donors' samples.

This clone occurred a few times. The V gene is TRBV30, the J gene TRBJ2-2; tentatively, D is TRBD2 (6 bases). This CDR3 region has 14 residues. Trimming took off 5 bases at V and 0 bases at J, with 10 bases between the two ends. Germline assignment: CDR1 GTSNPN and CDR2 SVGIG (reference sequence). CDR3 in DNA: TGTGCCTGGGGGGGACTGACGAACACCGGGGAGCTGTTTTTT. It codes for CAWGGLTNTGELFF.

The chain combines TRBV6-6 with TRBJ2-7; 7 bases fit TRBD1. Trimming at V came to 6 bases and at J to 2 bases, leaving 1 base not matched to a gene. The CDR3 loop spans 12 amino acids. Germline V lookup: CDR1 MNHNY, CDR2 SVGAGI (reference sequence). The CDR3 is CASRTGTYEQYF. DNA of the CDR3: TGTGCCAGCAGGACAGGGACCTACGAGCAGTACTTC.

The chain recombines TRBV5-5 with TRBJ2-1; D is possibly TRBD1 or TRBD2 (8 bases each). The ends were cut back, 7 bases at V and 3 bases at J, with 17 bases in the middle. Germline loops: CDR1 SGHKS, CDR2 YYEKEE (reference sequence). CDR3 size: 15 residues. In nucleotides, the CDR3 is TGTGCCAGCGTGGCGGGGGGACAGGTCTACAATGAGCAGTTCTTC. Its translation: CASVAGGQVYNEQFF. Complete variable domain (other parts from reference TRBV5-5 and TRBJ2-1): DAGVTQSPTHLIKTRGQQVTLRCSPISGHKSVSWYQQVLGQGPQFIFQYYEKEERGRGNFPDRFSARQFPNYSSELNVNALLLGDSALYLCASVAGGQVYNEQFFGPGTRLTVL.

The gene calls are TRBV11-2 and TRBJ2-7; D ambiguous. The CDR3 consists of 13 residues. With 3 bases removed from V and 2 bases from J, the gap between germline ends came to 8 bases. The germline gives CDR1 SGHAT, CDR2 FQNNGV. DNA of the CDR3: TGTGCCAGCAGCTTCGATGCAACCTACGAGCAGTACTTC. Translation: CASSFDATYEQYF.

The chain carries TRBV15 and TRBJ1-5; D gene ambiguous. Trimming took off 8 bases at V and 0 bases at J, with 11 bases between the two ends. The CDR3 runs to 14 residues. CDR1 and CDR2 (germline): LNHNV, YYDKDF (reference sequence). CDR3 region: CATLPDYSNQPQHF. The CDR3 nucleotides are TGTGCCACCTTGCCAGATTATAGCAATCAGCCCCAGCATTTT.

The V gene is TRBV4-1, the J gene TRBJ2-2; 10 positions match TRBD2. The V gene end was trimmed by 3 bases and the J gene end by 5 bases; junction bases not matched to a gene: 9. The CDR3 consists of 17 residues. CDR1 and CDR2 from the germline V gene are MGHRA and YSYEKL. The CDR3 nucleotides are TGCGCCAGCAGCCAGACCGGGCTAGCGGGAGTTACCGGGGAGCTGTTTTTT. Translating it yields CASSQTGLAGVTGELFF.

This clone is a singleton in its sample. V and J are TRBV7-9 and TRBJ1-5; D unresolved. From germline, CDR1 is SEHNR and CDR2 FQNEAQ (reference sequence). The CDR3 loop spans 14 amino acids. Trimming cost V 5 bases and J 0 bases, with 8 bases left between them. In nucleotides, the CDR3 is TGTGCCAGCAGCCCGGATGTTAGCAATCAGCCCCAGCATTTT. Translated: CASSPDVSNQPQHF.

CDR3 in amino acids: CASSLATGGYEQYF. CDR3 in DNA: TGTGCCAGCAGCTTAGCGACAGGGGGCTACGAGCAGTACTTC. The gene calls are TRBV7-6 and TRBJ2-7, with TRBD1 matching 9 bases. Trimming cost V 0 bases and J 3 bases; bases outside gene matches: 0. CDR3 length: 14 amino acids. Germline V gives CDR1 SGHVS, CDR2 FNYEAQ.

This clone was counted between two and nine times. The chain uses TRBV9 and TRBJ1-1; D remains unclear. CDR1 and CDR2 (germline): SGDLS, YYNGEE. The CDR3 runs to 13 residues. V lost 5 bases, J lost 1 base, and 9 bases lay in between. The CDR3 loop is CASSPDSNTEAFF. The CDR3 coding sequence is TGTGCCAGCAGTCCCGACTCGAACACTGAAGCTTTCTTT.

The V gene is TRBV7-9, the J gene TRBJ1-1; D not resolved. V was clipped by 5 bases and J by 7 bases, with 11 bases between them. CDR1 is SEHNR, CDR2 FQNEAQ, per germline (reference sequence). The CDR3 runs to 12 residues. CDR3 nucleotide sequence: TGTGCCAGCAGCAACGCGGCTAATGAAGCTTTCTTT. Amino acid sequence: CASSNAANEAFF.

V usage is TRBV7-9 and J usage is TRBJ1-2; no firm D call. The CDR3 length is 13 residues. V was pared by 6 bases and J by 4 bases, with 12 bases between. Germline CDR1 and CDR2: SEHNR and FQNEAQ (reference sequence). The CDR3 protein is CASRPDGPYGYTF. CDR3 nucleotide sequence: TGTGCCAGCAGACCTGACGGGCCCTATGGCTACACCTTC.

This chain uses TRBV10-2 with TRBJ1-5; D unclear. The ends were cut back, 3 bases at V and 0 bases at J, with 3 bases in the middle. In germline, CDR1 is WSHSY, CDR2 SAAADI. The CDR3 loop spans 13 amino acids. Here the CDR3 DNA reads TGCGCCAGCAGTGACCTTAGCAATCAGCCCCAGCATTTT. Translation gives CASSDLSNQPQHF.

The rearrangement joins TRBV28 to TRBJ2-1; 7 bases are shared with TRBD1. CDR3 length equals 15 residues. Per germline, CDR1 MDHEN and CDR2 SYDVKM. The junction had 5 bases not matched to a gene; V was cut back by 5 bases and J by 1 base. CDR3 DNA sequence: TGTGCCAGCAGTCGACAGGGCCATTCCTACAATGAGCAGTTCTTC. This sequence encodes CASSRQGHSYNEQFF.

The V call is TRBV10-2, the J call TRBJ1-1; perhaps TRBD1 as D (5 bases). The CDR3 sequence is 11 residues long. From germline, CDR1 is WSHSY and CDR2 SAAADI. V lost 8 bases, J lost 8 bases, and 12 bases lay in between. This chain's CDR3 is CASRGGNEAFF. DNA for the CDR3: TGCGCCAGCCGGGGGGGGAACGAAGCTTTCTTT.

This clone has just one count. This chain links TRBV27 with TRBJ2-7, with TRBD2 matching 9 bases. This CDR3 spans 16 amino acids. Germline CDR1 MNHEY, CDR2 SMNVEV (reference sequence). J was trimmed by 5 bases and V by 7 bases; bases with no gene match: 15. The CDR3 DNA is TGTGCCAGCACCTTCCTCGCGGGGGGGAAGCCCCACGAGCAGTACTTC. Translation gives CASTFLAGGKPHEQYF.

The chain has TRBV7-6 and TRBJ2-7; TRBD2 matches at 9 bases. Germline CDR1 reads SGHVS; CDR2 reads FNYEAQ. The junction had 5 bases not matched to a gene; V was cut back by 3 bases and J by 2 bases. The CDR3 is 15 residues long. The CDR3 region has the DNA TGTGCCAGCAGCTTTAGCGGGGGACTCCCCTACGAGCAGTACTTC. Translated: CASSFSGGLPYEQYF.

The chain has TRBV19 and TRBJ2-3, with D unresolved. V lost 5 bases and J 3 bases, leaving 15 bases between the germline ends. Germline CDR1 reads LNHDA; CDR2 reads SQIVND (reference sequence). The CDR3 extends over 15 amino acids. CDR3 amino acids: CASSGRAYTTDTQYF. In nucleotides, the CDR3 is TGTGCCAGTAGTGGACGGGCTTACACTACAGATACGCAGTATTTT.

The chain employs TRBV19 and TRBJ2-2, with D perhaps matching TRBD2 (5 bases). Between the trimmed V and J ends, which lost 6 bases and 5 bases, there was a span of 19 bases. Germline-derived CDR1 and CDR2 are LNHDA and SQIVND (reference sequence). The CDR3 has 16 residues. The CDR3 sequence is CASSPRFRGFTGELFF. The CDR3 DNA sequence: TGTGCCAGTAGCCCCCGGTTCCGGGGTTTTACCGGGGAGCTGTTTTTT.

J is TRBJ2-5 and V is TRBV7-9, with D uncertain. With the DNA end fitting TRBJ2-7 better, the J assignment may be wrong. The CDR3 covers 16 residues. CDR1 and CDR2 (germline): SEHNR, FQNEAQ (reference sequence). CDR3 DNA: TGTGCCAGCAGAGGTCCGGGCCAGGATTTCCCTTACGAGCAGTACTTC. Amino acid sequence: CASRGPGQDFPYEQYF.

This clone has a single count. The chain uses TRBV7-3 and TRBJ2-7; D is ambiguous. Germline lookup yields CDR1 SGHTA and CDR2 FQGTGA. Between the trimmed V and J ends, which lost 6 bases and 3 bases, there was a span of 12 bases. The length of the CDR3 is 13 residues. The CDR3 region has the DNA TGTGCCAGCAGTTGGTCAATCGGCTACGAGCAGTACTTC. Translated: CASSWSIGYEQYF.

This chain uses TRBV27 with TRBJ2-1; no clear D. With 5 bases removed from V and 2 bases from J, the gap between germline ends came to 13 bases. CDR1 MNHEY and CDR2 SMNVEV come from the germline V gene (reference sequence). This CDR3 spans 15 amino acids. As DNA, the CDR3 is TGTGCCAGCAGTCAACAGTACTTGCCCTACAATGAGCAGTTCTTC. This gives the protein CASSQQYLPYNEQFF.

The chain joins TRBV28 to TRBJ1-2, with 9 bases aligning to TRBD1. V shed 4 bases, J shed 7 bases, and the junction held 10 bases outside the gene matches. Germline V lookup: CDR1 MDHEN, CDR2 SYDVKM. The CDR3 has 15 residues. Here the CDR3 reads CASSYRGDRVAGYTF. CDR3 in DNA: TGTGCCAGCAGTTATAGAGGGGACAGGGTGGCTGGCTACACCTTC.

The genes are TRBV11-2 and TRBJ2-1; D unresolved. The CDR3 is 16 amino acids. The germline V and J ends were trimmed by 1 base and 0 bases, with 10 bases remaining between them. Germline V CDR1 and CDR2: SGHAT, FQNNGV. The CDR3 bases are TGTGCCAGCAGCTTAGTGGAGTCTACCTCCTACAATGAGCAGTTCTTC. As protein: CASSLVESTSYNEQFF. The complete variable domain, with remaining parts taken from reference TRBV11-2 and TRBJ2-1, reads EAGVAQSPRYKIIEKRQSVAFWCNPISGHATLYWYQQILGQGPKLLIQFQNNGVVDDSQLPKDRFSAERLKGVDSTLKIQPAKLEDSAVYLCASSLVESTSYNEQFFGPGTRLTVL.

Of note for this clone: Other DNA sequences within the sample encode an identical CDR3. The chain uses TRBV18 and TRBJ1-5; the D is unclear. The CDR3 covers 13 residues. V was clipped by 6 bases and J by 4 bases, with 10 bases between them. In germline, CDR1 is KGHSH, CDR2 LQKENI. CDR3 sequence: CASSPPGNQPQHF. CDR3 sequence (DNA): TGTGCCAGCTCCCCCCCCGGGAATCAGCCCCAGCATTTT.

The chain uses TRBV2 and TRBJ2-7, with TRBD2 matching over 14 bases. The CDR3 loop spans 18 amino acids. Trimming at V came to 3 bases and at J to 0 bases, leaving 7 bases not matched to a gene. Germline values: CDR1 SNHLY, CDR2 FYNNEI. CDR3 in amino acids: CASSERTSGRTNSYEQYF. The CDR3 bases are TGTGCCAGCAGTGAGAGGACTAGCGGGAGGACTAACTCCTACGAGCAGTACTTC. The variable domain in full, with the rest retrieved from reference TRBV2 and TRBJ2-7, is EPEVTQTPSHQVTQMGQEVILRCVPISNHLYFYWYRQILGQKVEFLVSFYNNEISEKSEIFDDQFSVERPDGSNFTLKIRSTKLEDSAMYFCASSERTSGRTNSYEQYFGPGTRLTVT.

The chain combines TRBV10-1 with TRBJ2-5; perhaps TRBD1 as D (6 bases). The DNA end favors TRBJ2-7, so the J call may be wrong. The CDR3 runs 13 residues. Germline CDR1 is WNHNN and CDR2 is SYGVQD (reference sequence). CDR3 DNA: TGCGCCAGCAGTGAGAGCGTACAGGGCGAGCAGTACTTC. This sequence encodes CASSESVQGEQYF.

V and J are TRBV11-1 and TRBJ1-1; D is undetermined. The CDR3 is made up of 15 amino acids. The V end was cut by 0 bases, the J end by 1 base, with 9 bases between. CDR1 is SGHAT, CDR2 FQDESV, per germline (reference sequence). As DNA, the CDR3 is TGTGCCAGCAGCTTAGCGCCACTAGAGAACACTGAAGCTTTCTTT. It specifies CASSLAPLENTEAFF.